Given below is one TCR beta chain in context. The CDR3 sequence is 14 residues long. V lost 3 bases to trimming and J lost 7 bases, with 13 bases between them. Germline V lookup: CDR1 MDHEN, CDR2 SYDVKM. This sample is drawn from a study of blood T cell repertoires in COVID-19. Profiling relied on immunoSEQ multiplex PCR, and the TCRdb table lists in-frame clones only, not all of them. The sample includes a few hundred thousand clones, roughly 85% of them seen just once. Sequences were obtained from PBMCs or T cells enriched from blood (not recorded which). The J gene is TRBJ1-5, the V gene TRBV28; D uncertain. This sequence was found in a man between 35 and 55 years old who had recovered from COVID-19. The CDR3 DNA sequence: TGTGCCAGCAGTTTCGGTTTGGGCGCGCAGCCCCAGCATTTT. Its protein is CASSFGLGAQPQHF.